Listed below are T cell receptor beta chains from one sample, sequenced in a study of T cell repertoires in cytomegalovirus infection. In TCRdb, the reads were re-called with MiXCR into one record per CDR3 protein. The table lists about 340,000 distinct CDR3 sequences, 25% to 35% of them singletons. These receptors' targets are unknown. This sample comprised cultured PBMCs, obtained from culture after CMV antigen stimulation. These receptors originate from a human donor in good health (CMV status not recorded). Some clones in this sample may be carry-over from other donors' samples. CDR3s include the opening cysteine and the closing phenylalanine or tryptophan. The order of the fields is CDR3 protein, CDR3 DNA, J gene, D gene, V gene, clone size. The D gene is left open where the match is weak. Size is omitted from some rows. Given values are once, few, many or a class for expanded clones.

CDR3aa: CASSSMDSLILADTQYF; CDR3nt: TGCGCCAGCAGCTCTATGGACTCCCTTATCCTCGCAGATACGCAGTATTTT; j_gene: TRBJ2-3; d_gene: NA; v_gene: TRBV5-1; abundance: NA
CDR3aa: CASSSPADSHNEQFF; CDR3nt: TGTGCCAGCAGCTCCCCGGCGGACTCGCACAATGAGCAGTTCTTC; j_gene: TRBJ2-1; d_gene: NA; v_gene: TRBV7-3; abundance: NA
CDR3aa: CASSSPQGATEKLFF; CDR3nt: TGTGCCAGCAGTTCCCCCCAGGGGGCGACTGAAAAACTGTTTTTT; j_gene: TRBJ1-4; d_gene: TRBD1; v_gene: TRBV28; abundance: NA
CDR3aa: CASSLALTPNYGYTF; CDR3nt: TGTGCCAGCAGTTTAGCTTTGACACCGAACTATGGCTACACCTTC; j_gene: TRBJ1-2; d_gene: NA; v_gene: TRBV12-3/TRBV12-4; abundance: few
CDR3aa: CAISELRTGDGFF; CDR3nt: TGTGCCATCAGTGAGTTAAGAACAGGGGATGGGTTCTTC; j_gene: TRBJ2-1; d_gene: TRBD1; v_gene: TRBV10-3; abundance: once
CDR3aa: CASSQDSENTEAFF; CDR3nt: TGTGCCAGCAGCCAAGATTCTGAGAACACTGAAGCTTTCTTT; j_gene: TRBJ1-1; d_gene: NA; v_gene: TRBV4-2; abundance: many
CDR3aa: CASSYLLWETQYF; CDR3nt: TGTGCCAGCAGTTACCTGTTATGGGAGACCCAGTACTTC; j_gene: TRBJ2-5; d_gene: NA; v_gene: TRBV6-2/TRBV6-3; abundance: NA
CDR3aa: CASTYGGAWEEETQYF; CDR3nt: TGTGCCAGCACCTACGGGGGGGCGTGGGAGGAAGAGACCCAGTACTTC; j_gene: TRBJ2-5; d_gene: TRBD2; v_gene: TRBV6-6; abundance: NA
CDR3aa: CATSEQNGQQQFF; CDR3nt: TGTGCCACCAGTGAGCAAAACGGTCAGCAGCAGTTCTTC; j_gene: TRBJ2-1; d_gene: NA; v_gene: TRBV24-1; abundance: NA
CDR3aa: CASSYSEGWQPQHF; CDR3nt: TGTGCCAGCAGTTACTCGGAGGGCTGGCAGCCCCAGCATTTT; j_gene: TRBJ1-5; d_gene: NA; v_gene: TRBV6-6; abundance: few
CDR3aa: CASSREAGDYEQYF; CDR3nt: TGTGCCAGCAGTCGTGAGGCGGGGGACTACGAGCAGTACTTC; j_gene: TRBJ2-7; d_gene: TRBD2; v_gene: TRBV7-3; abundance: NA
CDR3aa: CSARATSGGYNEQFF; CDR3nt: TGCAGTGCTAGAGCTACTAGCGGAGGCTACAATGAGCAGTTCTTC; j_gene: TRBJ2-1; d_gene: TRBD2; v_gene: TRBV20-1; abundance: few
CDR3aa: CASSPGQSSTGELFF; CDR3nt: TGTGCCAGCAGCCCGGGACAGAGTTCGACCGGGGAGCTGTTTTTT; j_gene: TRBJ2-2; d_gene: TRBD1; v_gene: TRBV5-4; abundance: NA
CDR3aa: CASTPGRRYEQYF; CDR3nt: TGTGCCAGCACTCCGGGACGGCGTTACGAGCAGTACTTC; j_gene: TRBJ2-7; d_gene: NA; v_gene: TRBV28; abundance: NA
CDR3aa: CASSFLTGNKETQYF; CDR3nt: TGTGCCAGCAGCTTCCTGACAGGGAACAAAGAGACCCAGTACTTC; j_gene: TRBJ2-5; d_gene: TRBD1; v_gene: TRBV7-6; abundance: many
CDR3aa: CASSYLASYYEQYF; CDR3nt: TGTGCCAGCAGTTACCTGGCTTCTTACTACGAGCAGTACTTC; j_gene: TRBJ2-7; d_gene: NA; v_gene: TRBV6-5; abundance: few
CDR3aa: CASSLYGGGYEQYF; CDR3nt: TGTGCCAGCAGCTTGTACGGGGGCGGGTACGAGCAGTACTTC; j_gene: TRBJ2-7; d_gene: NA; v_gene: TRBV5-6; abundance: NA
CDR3aa: CSASTTYSAGSNQPQHF; CDR3nt: TGCAGTGCCTCTACAACCTACTCCGCGGGGAGCAATCAGCCCCAGCATTTT; j_gene: TRBJ1-5; d_gene: NA; v_gene: TRBV20-1; abundance: NA
CDR3aa: CATSLDTNTEAFF; CDR3nt: TGTGCCACCAGCCTCGACACAAACACTGAAGCTTTCTTT; j_gene: TRBJ1-1; d_gene: NA; v_gene: TRBV15; abundance: NA
CDR3aa: CASSGRTGDEQYF; CDR3nt: TGTGCCAGCAGCGGCAGGACAGGGGACGAGCAGTACTTC; j_gene: TRBJ2-7; d_gene: TRBD1; v_gene: TRBV5-5; abundance: NA
CDR3aa: CASTWTLNMDGYTF; CDR3nt: TGTGCCAGCACCTGGACACTAAATATGGATGGCTACACCTTC; j_gene: TRBJ1-2; d_gene: NA; v_gene: TRBV5-8; abundance: NA
CDR3aa: CASSSPRTSSTSTDTQYF; CDR3nt: TGTGCCAGCAGCTCCCCGCGGACTAGCAGCACTAGCACAGATACGCAGTATTTT; j_gene: TRBJ2-3; d_gene: TRBD2; v_gene: TRBV7-6; abundance: many
CDR3aa: CAISERDGISGANVLTF; CDR3nt: TGTGCCATCAGTGAACGGGACGGGATCTCTGGGGCCAACGTCCTGACTTTC; j_gene: TRBJ2-6; d_gene: NA; v_gene: TRBV10-3; abundance: NA
CDR3aa: CASSLQGAMRNQPQHF; CDR3nt: TGTGCCAGCAGTCTACAGGGGGCTATGCGCAATCAGCCCCAGCATTTT; j_gene: TRBJ1-5; d_gene: TRBD1; v_gene: TRBV27; abundance: NA
CDR3aa: CSASPDYNEQFF; CDR3nt: TGCAGTGCCAGTCCCGACTACAATGAGCAGTTCTTC; j_gene: TRBJ2-1; d_gene: NA; v_gene: TRBV20-1; abundance: once
CDR3aa: CASSPSGGSGNTIYF; CDR3nt: TGTGCCAGCAGCCCCAGCGGGGGTTCCGGAAACACCATATATTTT; j_gene: TRBJ1-3; d_gene: NA; v_gene: TRBV13; abundance: NA
CDR3aa: CATGRDRGFTGANVLTF; CDR3nt: TGTGCCACCGGCCGGGACAGGGGGTTTACTGGGGCCAACGTCCTGACTTTC; j_gene: TRBJ2-6; d_gene: TRBD1; v_gene: TRBV9; abundance: NA
CDR3aa: CASGSLDGDSPLHF; CDR3nt: TGTGCTAGTGGTTCGTTAGACGGGGATTCACCCCTCCACTTT; j_gene: TRBJ1-6; d_gene: NA; v_gene: TRBV12-5; abundance: NA
CDR3aa: CASSYSTGDNSPLHF; CDR3nt: TGTGCCAGCAGTTACTCAACAGGGGATAATTCACCCCTCCACTTT; j_gene: TRBJ1-6; d_gene: TRBD1; v_gene: TRBV6-6; abundance: few
CDR3aa: CASSRFGLAVSYEQYF; CDR3nt: TGTGCCAGCAGTCGCTTCGGACTAGCGGTCTCCTACGAGCAGTACTTC; j_gene: TRBJ2-7; d_gene: TRBD2; v_gene: TRBV27; abundance: NA
CDR3aa: CASSLATGFSPLHF; CDR3nt: TGTGCCAGCAGCTTAGCGACAGGATTTTCACCCCTCCACTTT; j_gene: TRBJ1-6; d_gene: NA; v_gene: TRBV11-2; abundance: NA
CDR3aa: CASGSSGTPGNQPQHF; CDR3nt: TGTGCCAGCGGATCTTCCGGGACGCCGGGCAATCAGCCCCAGCATTTT; j_gene: TRBJ1-5; d_gene: NA; v_gene: TRBV28; abundance: few
CDR3aa: CASRGGSTNTGELFF; CDR3nt: TGTGCCAGCAGGGGGGGGTCAACGAACACCGGGGAGCTGTTTTTT; j_gene: TRBJ2-2; d_gene: TRBD2; v_gene: TRBV6-2/TRBV6-3; abundance: NA
CDR3aa: CASSFSYQVNEQFF; CDR3nt: TGTGCCAGCAGCTTTTCTTACCAGGTCAATGAGCAGTTCTTC; j_gene: TRBJ2-1; d_gene: NA; v_gene: TRBV7-8; abundance: few
CDR3aa: CASSLGRAVSYEQYF; CDR3nt: TGTGCCAGCAGCCTGGGAAGGGCTGTTTCCTACGAGCAGTACTTC; j_gene: TRBJ2-7; d_gene: NA; v_gene: TRBV3-1; abundance: NA
CDR3aa: CASSPFWGGTEAFF; CDR3nt: TGTGCCAGCAGCCCGTTCTGGGGGGGCACTGAAGCTTTCTTT; j_gene: TRBJ1-1; d_gene: NA; v_gene: TRBV14; abundance: few
CDR3aa: CATSEWGLAGKNEQFF; CDR3nt: TGTGCCACCAGTGAGTGGGGACTAGCGGGAAAGAATGAGCAGTTCTTC; j_gene: TRBJ2-1; d_gene: TRBD2; v_gene: TRBV24-1; abundance: NA
CDR3aa: CASSLVGNEAFF; CDR3nt: TGTGCCAGCAGTTTAGTCGGGAATGAAGCTTTCTTT; j_gene: TRBJ1-1; d_gene: NA; v_gene: TRBV12-3/TRBV12-4; abundance: NA
CDR3aa: CASAPSGQGAYEQYF; CDR3nt: TGCGCCAGCGCCCCGTCGGGACAGGGGGCCTACGAGCAGTACTTC; j_gene: TRBJ2-7; d_gene: TRBD1; v_gene: TRBV5-1; abundance: few
CDR3aa: CASSRSGIRTDTQYF; CDR3nt: TGTGCCAGCAGCCGTAGCGGGATCCGCACAGATACGCAGTATTTT; j_gene: TRBJ2-3; d_gene: TRBD2; v_gene: TRBV7-3; abundance: few
CDR3aa: CAWKGFGRPEAFF; CDR3nt: TGTGCCTGGAAGGGATTCGGTAGACCTGAAGCTTTCTTT; j_gene: TRBJ1-1; d_gene: NA; v_gene: TRBV30; abundance: NA
CDR3aa: CASSSDTQETQYF; CDR3nt: TGTGCCAGCAGCTCCGACACCCAAGAGACCCAGTACTTC; j_gene: TRBJ2-5; d_gene: NA; v_gene: TRBV11-2; abundance: few
CDR3aa: CASSPTRGAGRFF; CDR3nt: TGTGCCAGCAGCCCTACACGGGGCGCGGGACGGTTCTTC; j_gene: TRBJ2-1; d_gene: NA; v_gene: TRBV7-2; abundance: NA
CDR3aa: CASSFQTGSQHF; CDR3nt: TGTGCCAGCAGCTTCCAGACAGGGTCCCAGCATTTT; j_gene: TRBJ1-5; d_gene: TRBD1; v_gene: TRBV7-3; abundance: NA
CDR3aa: CASSFQSNGETQYF; CDR3nt: TGTGCCAGCAGTTTTCAGTCCAATGGGGAGACCCAGTACTTC; j_gene: TRBJ2-5; d_gene: NA; v_gene: TRBV12-3/TRBV12-4; abundance: few
CDR3aa: CASSYSGQIYNEQFF; CDR3nt: TGTGCCAGCAGTTACTCGGGACAGATATACAATGAGCAGTTCTTC; j_gene: TRBJ2-1; d_gene: TRBD1; v_gene: TRBV6-5; abundance: many
CDR3aa: CASSLSGGATDTQYF; CDR3nt: TGTGCCAGCAGCTTAAGCGGGGGGGCCACAGATACGCAGTATTTT; j_gene: TRBJ2-3; d_gene: TRBD2; v_gene: TRBV7-6; abundance: many
CDR3aa: CASSLEGMNSPLHF; CDR3nt: TGCGCCAGCAGTCTCGAGGGGATGAATTCACCCCTCCACTTT; j_gene: TRBJ1-6; d_gene: NA; v_gene: TRBV5-1; abundance: NA
CDR3aa: CASSELGRDEAFF; CDR3nt: TGTGCCAGCAGTGAATTGGGACGGGATGAAGCTTTCTTT; j_gene: TRBJ1-1; d_gene: NA; v_gene: TRBV25-1; abundance: NA
CDR3aa: CASSSTGEDEQYF; CDR3nt: TGTGCCAGCAGTTCGACAGGGGAGGACGAGCAGTACTTC; j_gene: TRBJ2-7; d_gene: TRBD1; v_gene: TRBV27; abundance: NA